The next 6 T cell receptor beta chains were all read from a single sample in a study of shared clonotypes between healthy human individuals. Some clones are missing from TCRdb's copy, which holds only in-frame ones; the method was immunoSEQ multiplex PCR. The sample includes over 850,000 clones, more than 75% seen only once; the top ten take around 0.47%. The specimen sequenced was memory CD4+ T cells from PBMCs. Subset here: CD45RA-negative fraction. These receptor sequences come from a man aged 18 to 30 in good health. Some clones in this sample may be carry-over from other donors' samples.

This CDR3 is CASSPGQGYETQYF. The CDR3, as DNA: TGTGCCAGCAGCCCGGGACAGGGTTATGAGACCCAGTACTTC. This chain links TRBV9 with TRBJ2-5; TRBD1 aligns across 9 bases. CDR3 size: 14 residues. V was pared by 4 bases and J by 5 bases, with 6 bases of the junction left unmatched. From germline, CDR1 is SGDLS and CDR2 YYNGEE. Drawing the rest from reference TRBV9 and TRBJ2-5, the complete variable domain is DSGVTQTPKHLITATGQRVTLRCSPRSGDLSVYWYQQSLDQGLQFLIQYYNGEERAKGNILERFSAQQFPDLHSELNLSSLELGDSALYFCASSPGQGYETQYFGPGTRLLVL.

CDR3 loop: CASSFLSVAGVNEKLFF. The CDR3 nucleotides are TGTGCCAGCAGTTTCCTCTCCGTGGCAGGAGTTAATGAAAAACTGTTTTTT. J is TRBJ1-4 and V is TRBV28; D ambiguous. Germline loops: CDR1 MDHEN, CDR2 SYDVKM. CDR3 length: 17 residues. V was trimmed by 3 bases and J by 4 bases, leaving 18 bases between them. Full variable domain (outside the CDR3, taken from reference TRBV28 and TRBJ1-4): DVKVTQSSRYLVKRTGEKVFLECVQDMDHENMFWYRQDPGLGLRLIYFSYDVKMKEKGDIPEGYSVSREKKERFSLILESASTNQTSMYLCASSFLSVAGVNEKLFFGSGTQLSVL.

This chain's CDR3 is CASSQDLAGAYNEQFF. CDR3 coding DNA: TGTGCCAGCAGCCAAGACCTAGCGGGGGCCTACAATGAGCAGTTCTTC. J is TRBJ2-1 and V is TRBV4-2; the match to TRBD2 covers 10 bases. J lost 2 bases, V lost 0 bases, and 1 base had no gene match. This CDR3 is 16 amino acids long. Germline values: CDR1 LGHNA, CDR2 YNFKEQ.

The genes are TRBV27 and TRBJ1-5, with 9 bases aligning to TRBD1. The CDR3 length is 14 residues. The J segment lost 7 bases and the V segment lost 4 bases, leaving 5 bases of the junction unmatched. Germline loops: CDR1 MNHEY, CDR2 SMNVEV (reference sequence). The CDR3 spells CASSSDRGEQPQHF. The CDR3 nucleotides are TGTGCCAGCAGTTCGGACAGGGGAGAACAGCCCCAGCATTTT.

Notes on this clone: Within the sample, other DNA sequences also encode this same CDR3. The chain recombines TRBV28 with TRBJ2-7; D is possibly TRBD1 or TRBD2 (5 bases each). V lost 5 bases to trimming and J lost 4 bases, with 12 bases between them. CDR3 size: 13 residues. CDR1 MDHEN and CDR2 SYDVKM come from the germline V gene. The CDR3 sequence: CASSPGQSYEQYF. In nucleotides, the CDR3 is TGTGCCAGCAGTCCGGGGCAGAGTTACGAGCAGTACTTC.

CDR3 region: CASSQVASGANVLTF. The CDR3 nucleotides read TGTGCCAGCAGCCAAGTCGCCTCCGGGGCCAACGTCCTGACTTTC. The chain employs TRBV4-2 and TRBJ2-6; no definite D call. Per germline, CDR1 LGHNA and CDR2 YNFKEQ. The CDR3 is 15 residues long. V was cut by 1 base and J by 4 bases, with 8 bases left in between.